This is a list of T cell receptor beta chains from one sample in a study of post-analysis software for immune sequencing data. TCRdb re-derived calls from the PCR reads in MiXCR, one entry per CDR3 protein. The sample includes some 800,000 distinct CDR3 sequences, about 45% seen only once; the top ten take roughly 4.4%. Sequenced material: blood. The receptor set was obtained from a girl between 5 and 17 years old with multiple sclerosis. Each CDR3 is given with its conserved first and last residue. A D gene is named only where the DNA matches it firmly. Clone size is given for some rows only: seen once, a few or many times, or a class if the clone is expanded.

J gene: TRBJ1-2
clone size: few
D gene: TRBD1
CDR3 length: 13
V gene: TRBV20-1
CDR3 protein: CSAYHRGYYGYTF
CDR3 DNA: TGCAGTGCTTACCACAGGGGCTACTATGGCTACACCTTC

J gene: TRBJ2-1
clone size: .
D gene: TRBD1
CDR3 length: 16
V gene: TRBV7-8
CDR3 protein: CASSLARVTGVNEQFF
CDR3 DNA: TGTGCCAGCAGCTTAGCGAGGGTGACAGGGGTCAATGAGCAGTTCTTC

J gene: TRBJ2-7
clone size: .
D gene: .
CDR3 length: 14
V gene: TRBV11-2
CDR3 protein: CASREGGPPNEQYF
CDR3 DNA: TGTGCCAGCAGGGAAGGAGGGCCTCCCAACGAGCAGTACTTC

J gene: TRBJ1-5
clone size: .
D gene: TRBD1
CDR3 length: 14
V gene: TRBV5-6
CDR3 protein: CASSYSRDRRLQHF
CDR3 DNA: TGTGCCAGCAGCTACTCCCGGGACAGAAGGCTCCAGCATTTT

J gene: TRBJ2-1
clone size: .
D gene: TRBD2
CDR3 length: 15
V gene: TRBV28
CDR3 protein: CASAAGTSPYNEQFF
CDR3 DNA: TGTGCCAGCGCTGCCGGGACTAGTCCCTACAATGAGCAGTTCTTC

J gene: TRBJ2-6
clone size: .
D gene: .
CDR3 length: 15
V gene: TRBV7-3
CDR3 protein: CASSLWPRGANVLTF
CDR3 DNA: TGTGCCAGCAGCTTATGGCCCCGAGGGGCCAACGTCCTGACTTTC

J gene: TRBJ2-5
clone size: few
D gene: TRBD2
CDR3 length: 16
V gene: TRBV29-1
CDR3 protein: CSVALTSGATQETQYF
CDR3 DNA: TGCAGCGTCGCTCTGACTAGCGGGGCCACCCAAGAGACCCAGTACTTC

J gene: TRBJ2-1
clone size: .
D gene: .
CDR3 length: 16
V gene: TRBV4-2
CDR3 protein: CASSQEVEGVSNEQFF
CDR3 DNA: TGTGCCAGCAGCCAAGAAGTCGAAGGGGTTAGCAATGAGCAGTTCTTC

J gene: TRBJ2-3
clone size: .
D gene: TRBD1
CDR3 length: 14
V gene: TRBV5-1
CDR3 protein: CASSGKTGTDTQYF
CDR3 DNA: TGCGCCAGCAGCGGGAAGACAGGGACAGATACGCAGTATTTT

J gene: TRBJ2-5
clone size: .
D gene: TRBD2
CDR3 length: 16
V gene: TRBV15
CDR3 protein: CATSRELADLQETQYF
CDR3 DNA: TGTGCCACCAGCAGGGAACTAGCGGACCTCCAAGAGACCCAGTACTTC

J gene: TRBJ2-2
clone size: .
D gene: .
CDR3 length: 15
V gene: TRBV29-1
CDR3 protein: CSVALVGENTGELFF
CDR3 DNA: TGCAGCGTTGCTCTTGTGGGAGAGAACACCGGGGAGCTGTTTTTT

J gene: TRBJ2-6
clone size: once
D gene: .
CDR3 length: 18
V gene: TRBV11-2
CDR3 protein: CASSLGRQLISGANVLIF
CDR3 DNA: TGTGCCAGCAGCTTAGGTCGGCAGCTGATCTCTGGGGCCAACGTCCTGATTTTC

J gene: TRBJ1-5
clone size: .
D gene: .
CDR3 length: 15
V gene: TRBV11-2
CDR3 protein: CASSHGGSEGQPQHF
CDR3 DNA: TGTGCCAGCAGCCACGGTGGTTCTGAGGGTCAGCCCCAGCATTTT

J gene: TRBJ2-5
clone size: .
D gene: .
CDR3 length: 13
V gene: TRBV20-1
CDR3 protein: CSATRGLAETQYF
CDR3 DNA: TGCAGTGCTACCAGGGGACTGGCGGAGACCCAGTACTTC

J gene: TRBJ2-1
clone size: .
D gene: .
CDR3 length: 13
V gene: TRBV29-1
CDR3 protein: CSVGTTTHHEQFF
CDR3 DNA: TGCAGCGTTGGCACGACCACGCACCATGAGCAGTTCTTC

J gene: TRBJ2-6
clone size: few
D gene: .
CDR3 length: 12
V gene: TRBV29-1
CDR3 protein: CSVEAAPGLLTF
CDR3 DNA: TGCAGCGTTGAGGCAGCCCCTGGGCTCCTGACTTTC

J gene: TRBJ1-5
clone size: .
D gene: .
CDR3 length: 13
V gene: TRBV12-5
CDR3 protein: CASGRNVNQPQHF
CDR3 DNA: TGTGCTAGTGGTCGCAATGTCAATCAGCCCCAGCATTTT

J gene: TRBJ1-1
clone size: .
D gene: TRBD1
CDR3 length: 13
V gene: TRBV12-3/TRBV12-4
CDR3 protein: CASSLYRGTEAFF
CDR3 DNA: TGTGCCAGCAGCTTATACAGGGGTACTGAAGCTTTCTTT

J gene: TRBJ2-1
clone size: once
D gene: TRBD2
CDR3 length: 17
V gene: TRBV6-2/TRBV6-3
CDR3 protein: CASSYPGLAGGLVGQFF
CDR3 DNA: TGTGCCAGCAGTTACCCCGGACTAGCGGGAGGCTTAGTCGGGCAGTTCTTC

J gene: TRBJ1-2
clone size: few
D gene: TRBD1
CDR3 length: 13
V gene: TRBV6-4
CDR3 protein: CASSGQGNYGYTF
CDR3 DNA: TGTGCCAGCAGCGGACAGGGAAACTATGGCTACACCTTC

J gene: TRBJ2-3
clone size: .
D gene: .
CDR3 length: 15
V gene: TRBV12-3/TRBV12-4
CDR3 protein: CASSLQWTDRDTQYF
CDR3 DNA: TGTGCCAGCAGTTTACAGTGGACTGACCGGGATACGCAGTATTTT

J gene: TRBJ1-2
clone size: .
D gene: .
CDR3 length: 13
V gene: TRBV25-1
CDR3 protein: CASSGVGKDGYTF
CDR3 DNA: TGTGCCAGCAGTGGTGTCGGAAAAGATGGCTACACCTTC

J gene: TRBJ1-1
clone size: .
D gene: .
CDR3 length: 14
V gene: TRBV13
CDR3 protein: CASSPRVKNTEAFF
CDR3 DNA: TGTGCCAGCAGCCCAAGGGTCAAGAACACTGAAGCTTTCTTT

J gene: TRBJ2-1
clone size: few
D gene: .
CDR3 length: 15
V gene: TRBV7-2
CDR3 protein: CASSPDGGTYNEQFF
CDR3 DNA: TGTGCCAGCAGCCCGGACGGGGGTACCTACAATGAGCAGTTCTTC

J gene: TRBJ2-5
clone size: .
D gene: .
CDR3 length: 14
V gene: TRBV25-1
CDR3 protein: CASSERERGNEQYF
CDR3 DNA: TGTGCCAGCAGTGAACGGGAGCGCGGCAATGAGCAGTACTTC

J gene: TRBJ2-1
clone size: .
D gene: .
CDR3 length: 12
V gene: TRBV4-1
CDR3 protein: CASSQGSDEQFF
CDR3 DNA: TGCGCCAGCAGCCAAGGCAGCGATGAGCAGTTCTTC

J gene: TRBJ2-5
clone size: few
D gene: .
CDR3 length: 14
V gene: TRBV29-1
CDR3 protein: CSVEDGLEKETQYF
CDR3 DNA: TGCAGCGTTGAAGATGGACTGGAAAAAGAGACCCAGTACTTC

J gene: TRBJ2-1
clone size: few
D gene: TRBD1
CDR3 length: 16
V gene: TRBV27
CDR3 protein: CASSPGTGSSYNEQFF
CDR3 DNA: TGTGCCAGCAGTCCCGGGACAGGGAGCTCCTACAATGAGCAGTTCTTC

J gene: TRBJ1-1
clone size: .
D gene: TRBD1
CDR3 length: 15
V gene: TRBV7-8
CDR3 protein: CASSLGWTGNTEAFF
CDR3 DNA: TGTGCCAGCAGCTTAGGTTGGACAGGGAACACTGAAGCTTTCTTT

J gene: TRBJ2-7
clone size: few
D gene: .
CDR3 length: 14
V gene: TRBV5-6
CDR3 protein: CASSLGGYDYEQYF
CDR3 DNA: TGTGCCAGCAGCTTGGGAGGCTACGACTACGAGCAGTACTTC

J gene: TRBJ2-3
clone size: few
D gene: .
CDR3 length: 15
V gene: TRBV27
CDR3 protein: CASSSIQTWWDTQYF
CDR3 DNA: TGTGCCAGCAGTTCGATCCAGACCTGGTGGGATACGCAGTATTTT

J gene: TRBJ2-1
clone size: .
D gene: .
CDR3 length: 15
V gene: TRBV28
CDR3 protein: CANSSAGPSYNEQFF
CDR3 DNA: TGTGCCAACAGTTCGGCGGGGCCTTCCTACAATGAGCAGTTCTTC

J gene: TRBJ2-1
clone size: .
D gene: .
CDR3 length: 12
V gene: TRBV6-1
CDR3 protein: CASSGQPPREFF
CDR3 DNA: TGTGCCAGCAGTGGACAGCCGCCCCGGGAGTTCTTC

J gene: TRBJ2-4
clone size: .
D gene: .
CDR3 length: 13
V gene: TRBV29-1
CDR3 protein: CSVDEGGKNIQYF
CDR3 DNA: TGCAGCGTTGACGAAGGAGGGAAAAACATTCAGTACTTC

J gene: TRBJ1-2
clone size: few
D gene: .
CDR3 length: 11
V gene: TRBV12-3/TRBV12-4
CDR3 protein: CASSLLYGYTF
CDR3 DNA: TGTGCCAGCAGTTTGTTGTATGGCTACACCTTC

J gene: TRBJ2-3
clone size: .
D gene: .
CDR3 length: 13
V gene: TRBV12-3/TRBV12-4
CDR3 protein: CASSFGGPDTQYF
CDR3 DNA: TGTGCCAGCAGTTTTGGCGGGCCAGATACGCAGTATTTT

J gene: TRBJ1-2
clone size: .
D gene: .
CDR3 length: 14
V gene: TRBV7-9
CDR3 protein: CASSSPPGDYGYTF
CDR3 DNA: TGTGCCAGCAGCTCGCCCCCGGGGGACTATGGCTACACCTTC

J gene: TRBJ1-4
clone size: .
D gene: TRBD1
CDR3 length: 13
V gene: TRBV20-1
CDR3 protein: CSAGDRGREKLFF
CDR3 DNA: TGCAGTGCTGGGGACAGGGGGCGTGAAAAACTGTTTTTT

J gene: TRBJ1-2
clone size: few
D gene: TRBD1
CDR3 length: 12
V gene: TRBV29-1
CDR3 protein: CSVLEGAGGYTF
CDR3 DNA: TGCAGCGTTTTGGAGGGGGCAGGTGGCTACACCTTC

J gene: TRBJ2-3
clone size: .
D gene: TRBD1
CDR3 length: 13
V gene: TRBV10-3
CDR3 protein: CATRTGNSDTQYF
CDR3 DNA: TGTGCCACACGGACAGGCAATTCCGATACGCAGTATTTT

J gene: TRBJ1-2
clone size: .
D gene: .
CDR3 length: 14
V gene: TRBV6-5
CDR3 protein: CASSRDRRQHGYTF
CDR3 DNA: TGTGCCAGCAGTAGGGATCGCCGACAACATGGCTACACCTTC

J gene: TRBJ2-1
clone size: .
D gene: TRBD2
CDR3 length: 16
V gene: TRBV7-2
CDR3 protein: CASSLALAGGRNEQFF
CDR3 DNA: TGTGCCAGCAGCTTAGCCTTAGCGGGAGGTCGGAATGAGCAGTTCTTC

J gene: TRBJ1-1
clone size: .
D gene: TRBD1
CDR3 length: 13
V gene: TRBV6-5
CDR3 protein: CASRIQGFTEAFF
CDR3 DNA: TGTGCCAGCAGGATACAGGGGTTCACTGAAGCTTTCTTT